This T cell receptor (beta chain) originates from a study of OX40 agonist ivuxolimab in advanced cancers. About the study: The patients received agonistic anti-OX40 (CD134) antibody ivuxolimab.

On cycle 4 day 1 and cycle 7 day 1, as well as at baseline, blood was sampled. The CDR3 length is 15 residues. V lost 6 bases and J lost 3; bases outside the gene matches: 8. The germline V gene encodes CDR1 MDHEN and CDR2 SYDVKM. For this clone: Its antigen is currently unknown.

General study results and limits: In CD8+ T cells, expanded clones were on average more numerous than in CD4+. Near-lowest levels of clonal expansion characterized partial responders at 0.1-3.0 mg/kg.

Using immunoSEQ multiplex PCR, the repertoire was profiled, and TCRdb retains in-frame clones only, with some absent. The sample shows 30,000 or so clones, just over 90% of them seen only once. The TCR sequence derives from an adult with an advanced solid tumor such as melanoma, head and neck, liver or kidney cancer. This material consisted of CD4+ or CD8+ T cells sorted from blood, taken in a trial of the OX40 agonist ivuxolimab. This rearrangement joins TRBV28 to TRBJ2-7; 10 positions agree with TRBD1. The CDR3 coding sequence is TGTGCCAGCAGCCTACCCGGGACAGGGGTCTACGAGCAGTACTTC. This codes for CASSLPGTGVYEQYF.